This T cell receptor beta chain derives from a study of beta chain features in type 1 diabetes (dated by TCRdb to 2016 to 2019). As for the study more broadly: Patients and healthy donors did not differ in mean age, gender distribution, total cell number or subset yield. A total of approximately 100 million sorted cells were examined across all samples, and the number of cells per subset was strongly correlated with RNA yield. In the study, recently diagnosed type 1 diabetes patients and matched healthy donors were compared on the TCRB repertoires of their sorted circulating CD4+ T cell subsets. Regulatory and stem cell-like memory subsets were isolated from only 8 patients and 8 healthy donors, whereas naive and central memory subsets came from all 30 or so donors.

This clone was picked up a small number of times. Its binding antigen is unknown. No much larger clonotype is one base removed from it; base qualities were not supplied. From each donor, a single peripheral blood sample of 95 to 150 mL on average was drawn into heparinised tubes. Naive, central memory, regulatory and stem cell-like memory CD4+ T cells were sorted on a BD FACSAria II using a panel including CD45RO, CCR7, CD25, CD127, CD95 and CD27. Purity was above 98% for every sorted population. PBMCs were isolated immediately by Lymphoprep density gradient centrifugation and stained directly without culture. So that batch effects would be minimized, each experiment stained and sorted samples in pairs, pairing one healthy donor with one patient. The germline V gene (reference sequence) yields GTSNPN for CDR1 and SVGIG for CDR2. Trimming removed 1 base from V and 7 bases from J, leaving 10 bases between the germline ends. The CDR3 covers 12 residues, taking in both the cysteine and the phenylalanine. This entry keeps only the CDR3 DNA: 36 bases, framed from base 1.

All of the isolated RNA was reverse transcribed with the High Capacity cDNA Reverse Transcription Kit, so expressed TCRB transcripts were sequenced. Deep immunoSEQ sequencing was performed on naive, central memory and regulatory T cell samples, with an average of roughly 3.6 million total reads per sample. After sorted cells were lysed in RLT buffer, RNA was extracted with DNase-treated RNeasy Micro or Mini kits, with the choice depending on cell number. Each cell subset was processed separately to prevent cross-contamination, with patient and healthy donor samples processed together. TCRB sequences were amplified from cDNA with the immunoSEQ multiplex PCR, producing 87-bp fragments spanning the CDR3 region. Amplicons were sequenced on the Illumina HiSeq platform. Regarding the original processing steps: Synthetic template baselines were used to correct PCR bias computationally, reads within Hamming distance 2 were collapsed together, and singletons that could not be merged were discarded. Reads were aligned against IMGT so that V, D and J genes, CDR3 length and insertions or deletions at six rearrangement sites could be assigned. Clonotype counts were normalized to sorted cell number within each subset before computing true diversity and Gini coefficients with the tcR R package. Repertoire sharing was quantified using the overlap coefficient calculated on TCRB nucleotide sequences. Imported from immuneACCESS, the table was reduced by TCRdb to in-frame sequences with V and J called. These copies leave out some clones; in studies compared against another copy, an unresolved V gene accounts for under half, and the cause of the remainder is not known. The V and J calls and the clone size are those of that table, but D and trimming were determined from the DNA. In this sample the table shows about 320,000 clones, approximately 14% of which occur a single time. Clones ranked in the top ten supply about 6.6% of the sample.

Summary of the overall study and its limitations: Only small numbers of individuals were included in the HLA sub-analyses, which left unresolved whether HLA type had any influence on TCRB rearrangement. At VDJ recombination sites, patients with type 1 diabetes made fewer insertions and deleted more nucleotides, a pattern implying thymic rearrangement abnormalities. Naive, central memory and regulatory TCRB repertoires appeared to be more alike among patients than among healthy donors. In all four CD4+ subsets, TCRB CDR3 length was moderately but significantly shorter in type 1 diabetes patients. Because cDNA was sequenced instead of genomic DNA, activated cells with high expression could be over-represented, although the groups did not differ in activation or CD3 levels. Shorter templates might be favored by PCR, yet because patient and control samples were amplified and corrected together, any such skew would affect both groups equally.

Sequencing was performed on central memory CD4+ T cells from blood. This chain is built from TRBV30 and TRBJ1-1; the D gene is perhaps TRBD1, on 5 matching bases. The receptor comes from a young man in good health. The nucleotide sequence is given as TGTGCCTGGAGTGGGATGGGGGGTGAAGCTTTCTTT. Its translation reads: CAWSGMGGEAFF.